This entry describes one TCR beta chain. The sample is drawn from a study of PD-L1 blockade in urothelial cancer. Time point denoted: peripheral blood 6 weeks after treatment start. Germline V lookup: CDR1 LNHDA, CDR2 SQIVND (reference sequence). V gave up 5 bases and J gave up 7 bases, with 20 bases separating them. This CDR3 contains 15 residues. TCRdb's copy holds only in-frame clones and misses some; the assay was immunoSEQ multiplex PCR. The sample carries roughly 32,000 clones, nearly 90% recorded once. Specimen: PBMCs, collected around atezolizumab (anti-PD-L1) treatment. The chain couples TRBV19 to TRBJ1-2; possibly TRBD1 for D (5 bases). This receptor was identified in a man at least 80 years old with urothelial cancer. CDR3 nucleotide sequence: TGTGCCAGTAGTGGGGGAGCGGGGGATAACGGTGGCTACACCTTC. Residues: CASSGGAGDNGGYTF.